This T cell receptor beta chain was recovered during a study of blood T cell repertoires in COVID-19. Looking at the study overall: Spain, Italy and the United States supplied samples that represented acute and convalescent COVID-19. Sample material is recorded as cDNA or gDNA derived from T cells, B-cell-depleted T cells, or PBMCs.

Participants had their cohort set by participant-reported clinical history. In the study's own analysis: The assay estimated nucleated cells by amplifying reference gene primers. Produced via immunoSEQ multiplex PCR; TCRdb's table is partial and in-frame only. V and J calls plus clone size are reproduced from that table; the DNA served to infer D and trimming. The table shows a few hundred thousand clones, with 90% occurring only once. CDR1 is MNHEY and CDR2 is SMNVEV in the germline V gene (reference sequence). J was trimmed by 0 bases and V by 6 bases; bases with no gene match: 12. CDR3 length: 18 residues.

This receptor was obtained from a woman aged 18 to 35 with acute COVID-19. The chain recombines TRBV27 with TRBJ1-5; 9 nucleotides align to TRBD1. The sample comprised PBMCs or T cells enriched from blood (not recorded which). The CDR3 DNA reads TGTGCCAGCAGACGAACCGGGACAGGGACTTATAGCAATCAGCCCCAGCATTTT. Encoded protein: CASRRTGTGTYSNQPQHF.